The 8 T cell receptor beta chains below come from one sample, sequenced in a study of blood T cells in healthy people across ages. It was with a sample-barcoded 5' primer and a J-beta primer mix that a second PCR of about 6 to 12 cycles was run. TCRdb analysed the 5' RACE reads with MiXCR anew, one entry per CDR3 protein. The repertoire includes about 1.4 million distinct CDR3 sequences, around 59% of them detected once, and about 6.7% sits in the top ten. Input material: blood. The receptors were gathered from a young man in good health.

This clonotype was counted a few times. The genes are TRBV25-1 and TRBJ1-1, with TRBD1 as a possible D gene (6 bases). This CDR3 is 20 amino acids long. Per germline, CDR1 MGHDK and CDR2 SYGVNS. V was pared by 3 bases and J by 0 bases, with 26 bases between. CDR3 sequence reads: CASSDPAKHTGLGMNTEAFF. The CDR3 nucleotides read TGTGCCAGCAGTGATCCAGCCAAACATACAGGGCTCGGCATGAACACTGAAGCTTTCTTT.

The table lists this clonotype with a count of one. V is TRBV2 and J is TRBJ1-1; no clear D gene. Trimming cost V 6 bases and J 0 bases, with 17 bases left between them. The CDR3 runs to 16 residues. Per the germline V gene, CDR1 is SNHLY and CDR2 is FYNNEI. The CDR3 protein is CASRDPGSRVNTEAFF. In DNA form, the CDR3 reads TGTGCCAGCAGGGACCCCGGGAGTCGCGTGAACACTGAAGCTTTCTTT. The full variable domain, its missing parts supplied by reference TRBV2 and TRBJ1-1, is EPEVTQTPSHQVTQMGQEVILRCVPISNHLYFYWYRQILGQKVEFLVSFYNNEISEKSEIFDDQFSVERPDGSNFTLKIRSTKLEDSAMYFCASRDPGSRVNTEAFFGQGTRLTVV.

The chain carries TRBV20-1 and TRBJ2-7, with D perhaps matching TRBD1 or TRBD2 (5 bases each). The length of the CDR3 is 15 residues. V was cut by 1 base and J by 2 bases, with 15 bases left in between. Per the germline V gene, CDR1 is DFQATT and CDR2 is SNEGSKA (reference sequence). CDR3: CSARGPGTATYEQYF. CDR3 nucleotide sequence: TGCAGTGCTAGAGGGCCGGGGACCGCGACCTACGAGCAGTACTTC.

CDR3: CASRRTSGESETQYF. The DNA for the CDR3 is TGTGCCAGCAGGCGGACTAGCGGGGAATCAGAGACCCAGTACTTC. V gene TRBV6-2 or TRBV6-3 combines with J gene TRBJ2-5; 12 bases align to TRBD2. CDR1 is MNHEY and CDR2 is SVGEGT in the germline V gene. The CDR3 extends over 15 amino acids. Trimming cost V 6 bases and J 4 bases; bases outside gene matches: 6.

The chain has TRBV29-1 and TRBJ1-3; D might be TRBD1 (5 bases). CDR3 length: 12 residues. With 8 bases removed from V and 2 bases from J, the gap between germline ends came to 10 bases. Germline values: CDR1 SQVTM, CDR2 ANQGSEA. The CDR3 DNA sequence: TGCAGCATCCAGGGTACTGGAAACACCATATATTTT. Translating it yields CSIQGTGNTIYF.

CDR3 bases: TGTGCCAGCAGGACCGCCGGGACTGCACGGTACGAGCAGTACTTC. Encoded protein: CASRTAGTARYEQYF. The rearrangement links TRBV7-2 to TRBJ2-7, with TRBD2 as a possible D gene (6 bases). CDR1 is SGHTA and CDR2 is FQGNSA in the germline V gene. Deletions cut 6 bases from V and 4 bases from J, with 19 bases between. CDR3 length equals 15 residues.

This clonotype was seen a handful of times. This chain links TRBV6-2 or TRBV6-3 with TRBJ2-2; D gene uncertain. The CDR3 runs 12 residues. Germline values: CDR1 MNHEY, CDR2 SVGEGT. Trimming took 8 bases from V and 7 from J, leaving 11 bases between them. DNA for the CDR3: TGTGCCAGCGAAAAAGGTGGCGGGGAGCTGTTTTTT. Translation: CASEKGGGELFF.

The chain carries TRBV7-8 and TRBJ2-7; 8 positions match TRBD2. The CDR3 runs 15 residues. The ends lost 4 bases at V and 2 bases at J; junction bases unmatched: 7. Germline V lookup: CDR1 SGHVS, CDR2 FQNEAQ. As DNA, the CDR3 is TGTGCCAGCAGCTCCCCGGGGGGGGTAACCTACGAGCAGTACTTC. It specifies CASSSPGGVTYEQYF.